This T cell receptor (beta chain) was found in a study of cytomegalovirus exposure and HLA in healthy donors. General study findings and limits: Per a prior analysis, the majority of TCR beta V segments were productive roughly 87% or roughly 30% of the time.

J lost 6 bases, V lost 4 bases, and 4 bases had no gene match. This CDR3 has 13 residues. Looked up from germline, CDR1 is SGHKS and CDR2 is YYEKEE (reference sequence). This clone was detected only a few times. No antigen is known for it. Vbeta (60) and Jbeta (13) primers were used in the PCR. Sequencing was performed with immunoSEQ multiplex PCR; in TCRdb, only in-frame clones are kept and a portion is missing. Of about 150,000 clones listed, approximately 75% were seen once; the top ten hold about 2.7%. This sequence joins TRBV5-5 and TRBJ2-3, with TRBD1 matching over 8 bases. This clonotype was sampled from a man aged 18 to 30 in good health and CMV-seronegative. Input material: PBMCs. Here the CDR3 reads CASSRQGIDTQYF. As DNA, the CDR3 is TGTGCCAGCAGCCGACAGGGGATTGATACGCAGTATTTT.